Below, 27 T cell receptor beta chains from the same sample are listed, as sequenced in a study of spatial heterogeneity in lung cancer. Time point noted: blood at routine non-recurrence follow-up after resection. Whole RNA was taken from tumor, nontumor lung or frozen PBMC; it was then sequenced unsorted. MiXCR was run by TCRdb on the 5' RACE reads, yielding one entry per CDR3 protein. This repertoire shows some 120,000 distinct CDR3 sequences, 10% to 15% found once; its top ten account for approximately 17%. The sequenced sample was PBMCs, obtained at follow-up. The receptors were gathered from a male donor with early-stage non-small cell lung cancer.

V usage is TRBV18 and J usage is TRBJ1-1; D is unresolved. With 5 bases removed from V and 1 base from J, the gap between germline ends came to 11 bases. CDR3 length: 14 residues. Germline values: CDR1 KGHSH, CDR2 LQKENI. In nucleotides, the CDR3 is TGTGCCAGCTCAGCGGGATCTGGGAACACTGAAGCTTTCTTT. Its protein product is CASSAGSGNTEAFF. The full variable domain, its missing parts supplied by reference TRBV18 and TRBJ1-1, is NAGVMQNPRHLVRRRGQEARLRCSPMKGHSHVYWYRQLPEEGLKFMVYLQKENIIDESGMPKERFSAEFPKEGPSILRIQQVVRGDSAAYFCASSAGSGNTEAFFGQGTRLTVV.

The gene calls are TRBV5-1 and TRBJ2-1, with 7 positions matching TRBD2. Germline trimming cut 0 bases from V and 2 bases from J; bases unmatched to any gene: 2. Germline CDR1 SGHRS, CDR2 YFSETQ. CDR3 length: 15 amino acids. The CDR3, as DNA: TGCGCCAGCAGCTTGGCCGGGGGGACCTACAATGAGCAGTTCTTC. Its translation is CASSLAGGTYNEQFF. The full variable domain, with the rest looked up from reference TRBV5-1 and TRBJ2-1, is KAGVTQTPRYLIKTRGQQVTLSCSPISGHRSVSWYQQTPGQGLQFLFEYFSETQRNKGNFPGRFSGRQFSNSRSEMNVSTLELGDSALYLCASSLAGGTYNEQFFGPGTRLTVL.

CDR3 DNA sequence: TGCGCCAGCAGCCCCGGACAGGCTGGAAACACCATATATTTT. Translating gives CASSPGQAGNTIYF. This rearrangement joins TRBV5-1 to TRBJ1-3, with 7 bases fitting TRBD1. The ends lost 4 bases at V and 2 bases at J; junction bases unmatched: 3. The CDR3 covers 14 residues. From germline, CDR1 is SGHRS and CDR2 YFSETQ.

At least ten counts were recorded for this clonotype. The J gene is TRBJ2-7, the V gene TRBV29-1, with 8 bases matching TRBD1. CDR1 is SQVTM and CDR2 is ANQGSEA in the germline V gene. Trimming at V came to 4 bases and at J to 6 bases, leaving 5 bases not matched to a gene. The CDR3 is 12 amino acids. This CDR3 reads CSVARQGSEQYF. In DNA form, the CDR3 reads TGCAGCGTTGCCAGACAGGGGTCCGAGCAGTACTTC.

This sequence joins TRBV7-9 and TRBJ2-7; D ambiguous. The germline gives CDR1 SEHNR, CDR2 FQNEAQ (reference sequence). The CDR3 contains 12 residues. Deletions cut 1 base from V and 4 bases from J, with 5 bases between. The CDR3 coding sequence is TGTGCCAGCAGCTTAGAGCTTTACGAGCAGTACTTC. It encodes CASSLELYEQYF. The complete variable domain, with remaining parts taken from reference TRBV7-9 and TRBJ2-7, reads DTGVSQNPRHKITKRGQNVTFRCDPISEHNRLYWYRQTLGQGPEFLTYFQNEAQLEKSRLLSDRFSAERPKGSFSTLEIQRTEQGDSAMYLCASSLELYEQYFGPGTRLTVT.

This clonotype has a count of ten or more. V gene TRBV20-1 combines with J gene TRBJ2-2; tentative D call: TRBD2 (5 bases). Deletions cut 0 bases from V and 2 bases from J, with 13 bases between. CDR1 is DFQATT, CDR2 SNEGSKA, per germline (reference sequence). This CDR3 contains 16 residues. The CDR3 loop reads CSARDAGGFNTGELFF. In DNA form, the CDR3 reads TGCAGTGCTAGAGACGCGGGCGGGTTCAACACCGGGGAGCTGTTTTTT.

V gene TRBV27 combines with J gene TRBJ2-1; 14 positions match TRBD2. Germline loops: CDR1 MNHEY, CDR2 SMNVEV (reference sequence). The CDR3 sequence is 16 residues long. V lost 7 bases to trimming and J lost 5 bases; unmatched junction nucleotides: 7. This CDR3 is CASTRLAGGLNNEQFF. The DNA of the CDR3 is TGTGCCAGCACCAGACTAGCGGGGGGGCTTAACAATGAGCAGTTCTTC.

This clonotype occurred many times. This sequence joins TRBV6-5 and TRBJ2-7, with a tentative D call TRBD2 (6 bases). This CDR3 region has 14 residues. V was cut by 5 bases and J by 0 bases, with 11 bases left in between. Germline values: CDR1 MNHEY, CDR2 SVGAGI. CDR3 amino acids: CASSLAPSSYEQYF. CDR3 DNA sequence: TGTGCCAGCAGTCTAGCGCCGAGCTCCTACGAGCAGTACTTC.

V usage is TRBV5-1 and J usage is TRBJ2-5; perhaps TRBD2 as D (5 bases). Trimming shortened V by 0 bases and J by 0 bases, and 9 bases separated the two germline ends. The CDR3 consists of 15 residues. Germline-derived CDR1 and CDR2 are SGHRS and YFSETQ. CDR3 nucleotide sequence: TGCGCCAGCAGCTTGGCACCGGGAAACCAAGAGACCCAGTACTTC. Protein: CASSLAPGNQETQYF.

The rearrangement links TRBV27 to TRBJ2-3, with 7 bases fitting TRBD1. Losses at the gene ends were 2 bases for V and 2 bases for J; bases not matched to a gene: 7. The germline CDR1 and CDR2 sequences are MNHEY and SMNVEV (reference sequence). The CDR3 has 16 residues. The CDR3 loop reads CASSLLGQSFTDTQYF. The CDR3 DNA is TGTGCCAGCAGTTTACTGGGACAGTCTTTCACAGATACGCAGTATTTT.

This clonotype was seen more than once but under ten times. This CDR3 is CASSGGQNLNEKLFF. The DNA of the CDR3 is TGTGCCAGCAGCGGGGGACAGAACCTTAATGAAAAACTGTTTTTT. V and J are TRBV9 and TRBJ1-4, with 7 bases aligning to TRBD1. CDR3 length equals 15 residues. After removal of 3 bases from V and 4 bases from J, the junction contained 6 bases not matched to a gene. CDR1 and CDR2 from the germline V gene are SGDLS and YYNGEE.

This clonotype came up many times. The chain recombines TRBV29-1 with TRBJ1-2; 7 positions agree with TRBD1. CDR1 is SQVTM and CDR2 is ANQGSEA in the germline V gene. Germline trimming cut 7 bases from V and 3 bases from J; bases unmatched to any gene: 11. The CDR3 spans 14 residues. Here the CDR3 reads CSAQTGSGYYGYTF. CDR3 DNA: TGCAGCGCCCAGACAGGGTCAGGGTACTATGGCTACACCTTC.

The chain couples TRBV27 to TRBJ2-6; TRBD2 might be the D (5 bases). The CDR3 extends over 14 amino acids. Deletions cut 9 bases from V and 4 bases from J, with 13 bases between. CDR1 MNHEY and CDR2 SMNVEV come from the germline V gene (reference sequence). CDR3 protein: CASGSGYGANVLTF. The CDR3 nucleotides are TGTGCCAGTGGTTCGGGGTACGGGGCCAACGTCCTGACTTTC.

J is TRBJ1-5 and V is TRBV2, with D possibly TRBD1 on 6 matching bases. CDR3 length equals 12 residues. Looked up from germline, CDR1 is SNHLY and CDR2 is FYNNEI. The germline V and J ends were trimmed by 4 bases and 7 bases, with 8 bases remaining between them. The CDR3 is CASSADSQPQHF. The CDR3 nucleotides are TGTGCCAGCAGTGCGGACAGCCAGCCCCAGCATTTT.

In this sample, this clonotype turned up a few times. This CDR3 is CASSYVTGGTEAFF. In DNA form, the CDR3 reads TGCGCCAGCAGCTACGTCACAGGGGGAACTGAAGCTTTCTTT. The chain joins TRBV5-1 to TRBJ1-1, with TRBD1 matching 8 bases. Germline assignment: CDR1 SGHRS and CDR2 YFSETQ. CDR3 length: 14 residues. Trimming at V came to 3 bases and at J to 5 bases, leaving 6 bases not matched to a gene.

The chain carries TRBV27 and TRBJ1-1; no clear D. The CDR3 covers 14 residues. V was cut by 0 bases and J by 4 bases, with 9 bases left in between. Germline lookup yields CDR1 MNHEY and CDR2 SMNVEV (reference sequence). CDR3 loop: CASSLSPGRTEAFF. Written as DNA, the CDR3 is TGTGCCAGCAGTTTATCGCCAGGACGCACTGAAGCTTTCTTT.

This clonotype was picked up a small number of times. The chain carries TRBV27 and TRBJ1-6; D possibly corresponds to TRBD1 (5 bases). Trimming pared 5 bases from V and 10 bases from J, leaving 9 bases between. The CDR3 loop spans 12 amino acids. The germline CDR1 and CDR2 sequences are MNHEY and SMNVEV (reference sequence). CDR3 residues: CASSARGSPLHF. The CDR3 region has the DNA TGTGCCAGCAGTGCGCGGGGGTCACCCCTCCACTTT.

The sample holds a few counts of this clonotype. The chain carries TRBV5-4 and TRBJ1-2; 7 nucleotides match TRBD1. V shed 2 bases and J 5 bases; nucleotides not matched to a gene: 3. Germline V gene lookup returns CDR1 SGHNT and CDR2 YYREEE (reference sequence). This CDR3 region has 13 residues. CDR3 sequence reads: CASSLTGDYGYTF. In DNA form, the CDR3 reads TGTGCCAGCAGCTTAACAGGGGATTATGGCTACACCTTC.

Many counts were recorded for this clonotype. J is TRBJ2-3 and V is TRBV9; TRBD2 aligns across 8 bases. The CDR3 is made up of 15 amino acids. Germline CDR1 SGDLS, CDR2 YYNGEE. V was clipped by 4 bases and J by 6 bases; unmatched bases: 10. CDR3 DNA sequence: TGTGCCAGCAGCCCCACGGGGGGGCAGATGGATACGCAGTATTTT. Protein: CASSPTGGQMDTQYF. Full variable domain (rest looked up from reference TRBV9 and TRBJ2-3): DSGVTQTPKHLITATGQRVTLRCSPRSGDLSVYWYQQSLDQGLQFLIQYYNGEERAKGNILERFSAQQFPDLHSELNLSSLELGDSALYFCASSPTGGQMDTQYFGPGTRLTVL.

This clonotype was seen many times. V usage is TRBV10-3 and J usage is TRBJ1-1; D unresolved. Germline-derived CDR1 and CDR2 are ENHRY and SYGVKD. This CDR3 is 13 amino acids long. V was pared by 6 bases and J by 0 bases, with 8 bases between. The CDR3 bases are TGTGCCATCAGCCGAACAATGAACACTGAAGCTTTCTTT. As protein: CAISRTMNTEAFF.

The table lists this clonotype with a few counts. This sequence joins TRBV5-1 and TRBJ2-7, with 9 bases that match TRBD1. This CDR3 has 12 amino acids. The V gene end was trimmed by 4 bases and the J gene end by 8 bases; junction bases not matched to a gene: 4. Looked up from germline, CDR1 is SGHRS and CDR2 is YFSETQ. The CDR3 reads CASSGGQGKQYF. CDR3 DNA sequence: TGCGCCAGCAGCGGAGGACAGGGGAAGCAGTACTTC.

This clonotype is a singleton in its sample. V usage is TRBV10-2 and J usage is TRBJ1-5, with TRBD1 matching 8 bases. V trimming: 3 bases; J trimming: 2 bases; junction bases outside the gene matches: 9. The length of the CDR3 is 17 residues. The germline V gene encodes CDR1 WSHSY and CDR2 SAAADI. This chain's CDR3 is CASSDRDRGRGNQPQHF. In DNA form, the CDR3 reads TGCGCCAGCAGTGACCGAGACAGGGGAAGGGGCAATCAGCCCCAGCATTTT.

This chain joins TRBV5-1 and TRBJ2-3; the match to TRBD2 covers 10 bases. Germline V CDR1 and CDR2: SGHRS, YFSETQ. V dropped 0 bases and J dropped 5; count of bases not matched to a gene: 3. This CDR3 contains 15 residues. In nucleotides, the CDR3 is TGCGCCAGCAGCTTGGCGGCTAGCGGGGGAGATACGCAGTATTTT. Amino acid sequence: CASSLAASGGDTQYF.

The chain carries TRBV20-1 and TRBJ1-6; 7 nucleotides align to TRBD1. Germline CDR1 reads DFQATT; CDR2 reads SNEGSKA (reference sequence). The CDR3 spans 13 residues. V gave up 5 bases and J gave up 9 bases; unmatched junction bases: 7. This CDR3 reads CSAPTGRGSPLHF. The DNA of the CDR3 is TGCAGTGCTCCGACAGGGCGGGGTTCACCCCTCCACTTT.

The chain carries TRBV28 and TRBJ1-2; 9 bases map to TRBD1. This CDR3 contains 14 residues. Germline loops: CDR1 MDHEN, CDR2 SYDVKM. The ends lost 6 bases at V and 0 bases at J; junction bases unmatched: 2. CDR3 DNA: TGTGCCAGCAGGACAGGGGGAGCTAACTATGGCTACACCTTC. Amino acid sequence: CASRTGGANYGYTF.

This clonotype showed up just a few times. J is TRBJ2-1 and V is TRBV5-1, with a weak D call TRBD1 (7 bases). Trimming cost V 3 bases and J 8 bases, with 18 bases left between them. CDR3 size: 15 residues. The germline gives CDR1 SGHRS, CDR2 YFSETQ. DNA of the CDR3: TGCGCCAGCAGCTCCGAGACAGGGAGGATCGATGAGCAGTTCTTC. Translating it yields CASSSETGRIDEQFF.

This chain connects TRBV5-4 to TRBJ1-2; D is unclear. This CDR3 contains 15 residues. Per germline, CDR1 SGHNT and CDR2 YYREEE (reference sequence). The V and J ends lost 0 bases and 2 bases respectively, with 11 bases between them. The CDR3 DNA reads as TGTGCCAGCAGCTTGGCCGCGCAGATAAACTATGGCTACACCTTC. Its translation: CASSLAAQINYGYTF.